The 20 T cell receptor beta chains reported below all come from one sample, sequenced in a study of cytomegalovirus exposure and HLA in healthy donors. It was with 60 Vbeta and 13 Jbeta primers that the PCR ran. Produced via immunoSEQ multiplex PCR; TCRdb's table is partial and in-frame only. The profile shows about 250,000 clones, around 66% of them singletons. The specimen was PBMCs. The receptors derive from a female donor in good health and CMV-seronegative.

V usage is TRBV6-1 and J usage is TRBJ1-2; D gene uncertain. The CDR3 runs to 10 residues. Trimming stripped 6 bases from V and 3 bases from J, with 2 bases between. The V gene's germline CDR1 is MNHNS and CDR2 SASEGT. CDR3 coding DNA: TGTGCCAGCAGCTACTATGGCTACACCTTC. Protein: CASSYYGYTF.

V and J are TRBV7-3 and TRBJ2-3, with D uncertain. The ends were cut back, 1 base at V and 6 bases at J, with 11 bases in the middle. Germline values: CDR1 SGHTA, CDR2 FQGTGA. The CDR3 extends over 14 amino acids. The CDR3, as DNA: TGTGCCAGCAGCTTAAGGGCCGGCTCGGATACGCAGTATTTT. This codes for CASSLRAGSDTQYF.

In regard to this clone: In the same sample, other DNA sequences code for this CDR3. The chain has TRBV28 and TRBJ2-2; the D is unclear. Germline values: CDR1 MDHEN, CDR2 SYDVKM. The V and J ends lost 3 bases and 2 bases respectively, with 10 bases between them. The CDR3 has 15 amino acids. The CDR3 nucleotides read TGTGCCAGCAGTTTTTCTCAGATAAACACCGGGGAGCTGTTTTTT. Its protein product is CASSFSQINTGELFF.

The CDR3 region has the DNA TGTGCCAGCAGCTTGCTTAGCGGGAGTGGGACAGATACGCAGTATTTT. Translating gives CASSLLSGSGTDTQYF. The chain is built from TRBV5-4 and TRBJ2-3; 9 nucleotides match TRBD2. Germline V lookup: CDR1 SGHNT, CDR2 YYREEE (reference sequence). Unmatched junction bases numbered 6, after V lost 1 base and J lost 3 bases. The CDR3 has 16 residues.

This chain connects TRBV7-2 to TRBJ1-2; no clear D. The germline V and J ends were trimmed by 4 bases and 7 bases, with 7 bases remaining between them. CDR1 SGHTA and CDR2 FQGNSA come from the germline V gene. CDR3 length equals 11 residues. The chain's CDR3 is CASSSGPGYTF. The CDR3 coding sequence is TGTGCCAGCAGCTCTGGCCCTGGCTACACCTTC.

The rearrangement uses TRBV4-2 and TRBJ2-3, with 13 bases fitting TRBD2. Germline CDR1 LGHNA, CDR2 YNFKEQ. The CDR3 extends over 16 amino acids. V lost 5 bases, J lost 4 bases, and 6 bases stayed unmatched. CDR3 sequence reads: CASSSRTSGSPDTQYF. The CDR3 DNA reads TGTGCCAGCAGCTCCCGGACTAGCGGGAGTCCAGATACGCAGTATTTT.

Points on this clone: The identical CDR3 is also encoded by other nucleotide sequences in the sample. The gene calls are TRBV19 and TRBJ2-7, with D possibly being TRBD1 (5 bases). This CDR3 spans 14 amino acids. Trimming removed 5 bases from V and 2 bases from J, with 13 bases in between. Germline V CDR1 and CDR2: LNHDA, SQIVND (reference sequence). The CDR3 sequence is CASSPTDSTYEQYF. As DNA, the CDR3 is TGTGCCAGTAGTCCTACCGACAGCACCTACGAGCAGTACTTC. Using reference TRBV19 and TRBJ2-7 for the parts outside the CDR3, the full variable domain is DGGITQSPKYLFRKEGQNVTLSCEQNLNHDAMYWYRQDPGQGLRLIYYSQIVNDFQKGDIAEGYSVSREKKESFPLTVTSAQKNPTAFYLCASSPTDSTYEQYFGPGTRLTVT.

The chain joins TRBV11-2 to TRBJ1-5, with D tentatively TRBD1 (6 bases). Between the trimmed V and J ends, which lost 5 bases and 4 bases, there was a span of 12 bases. Germline V lookup: CDR1 SGHAT, CDR2 FQNNGV. The CDR3 is made up of 14 amino acids. The CDR3 bases are TGTGCCAGCAGCCCCAGGGGTCCTAATCAGCCCCAGCATTTT. Protein product: CASSPRGPNQPQHF. Based on the CDR3 plus reference TRBV11-2 and TRBJ1-5, the full variable domain is EAGVAQSPRYKIIEKRQSVAFWCNPISGHATLYWYQQILGQGPKLLIQFQNNGVVDDSQLPKDRFSAERLKGVDSTLKIQPAKLEDSAVYLCASSPRGPNQPQHFGDGTRLSIL.

The CDR3 reads CASSSGTSGMGTQYF. CDR3 in DNA: TGTGCCAGCAGCTCCGGGACTAGCGGGATGGGTACGCAGTATTTT. The chain couples TRBV9 to TRBJ2-3, with TRBD2 matching 13 bases. Trimming cost V 4 bases and J 8 bases; bases outside gene matches: 7. Germline CDR1 SGDLS, CDR2 YYNGEE. The CDR3 sequence is 15 residues long.

The chain links TRBV11-2 to TRBJ2-7; 11 positions agree with TRBD2. In germline, CDR1 is SGHAT, CDR2 FQNNGV. The ends lost 3 bases at V and 3 bases at J; junction bases unmatched: 1. The CDR3 length is 14 residues. The CDR3 sequence: CASSLTSGNYEQYF. In nucleotides, the CDR3 is TGTGCCAGCAGCTTGACTAGCGGGAACTACGAGCAGTACTTC.

The V call is TRBV28, the J call TRBJ1-4, with TRBD1 identical over 10 bases. Per the germline V gene, CDR1 is MDHEN and CDR2 is SYDVKM. V lost 6 bases and J lost 5; bases outside the gene matches: 3. The CDR3 extends over 14 amino acids. The CDR3 sequence is CASSPTGGNEKLFF. In DNA form, the CDR3 reads TGTGCCAGCAGCCCGACAGGGGGCAATGAAAAACTGTTTTTT.

This sequence joins TRBV7-9 and TRBJ2-5; TRBD1 is a possible D gene (6 bases). This CDR3 is 15 amino acids long. V was clipped by 5 bases and J by 4 bases, with 17 bases between them. Germline V gene lookup returns CDR1 SEHNR and CDR2 FQNEAQ (reference sequence). The CDR3 reads CASSPNTGSRETQYF. In DNA, the CDR3 is TGTGCCAGCAGCCCAAATACAGGGTCGAGAGAGACCCAGTACTTC.

The J gene is TRBJ2-7, the V gene TRBV29-1; D unresolved. The germline CDR1 and CDR2 sequences are SQVTM and ANQGSEA. The CDR3 spans 12 residues. The germline V and J ends were trimmed by 7 bases and 3 bases, with 13 bases remaining between them. CDR3 in amino acids: CSATENSYEQYF. The CDR3 nucleotides read TGCAGCGCAACGGAAAACAGCTACGAGCAGTACTTC.

This clone has just one count. CDR3 loop: CASSYTSGSPGELFF. The CDR3 nucleotides read TGTGCCAGCAGTTACACTAGCGGGAGCCCCGGGGAGCTGTTTTTT. The chain couples TRBV6-5 to TRBJ2-2, with 11 bases identical to TRBD2. This CDR3 region has 15 residues. Germline CDR1 reads MNHEY; CDR2 reads SVGAGI. J lost 6 bases, V lost 2 bases, and 2 bases had no gene match.

The CDR3 nucleotides read TGTGCCAGTAGTATATACCAGTCCCGTATCCCCTACGAGCAGTACTTC. Its protein is CASSIYQSRIPYEQYF. The V gene is TRBV19, the J gene TRBJ2-7, with D uncertain. The germline V and J ends were trimmed by 2 bases and 2 bases, with 16 bases remaining between them. The germline CDR1 and CDR2 sequences are LNHDA and SQIVND (reference sequence). CDR3 length equals 16 residues.

J is TRBJ2-7 and V is TRBV28, with D uncertain. The CDR3 spans 15 residues. Per germline, CDR1 MDHEN and CDR2 SYDVKM. Deletions cut 3 bases from V and 4 bases from J, with 16 bases between. In DNA form, the CDR3 reads TGTGCCAGCAGTTTTAAGTCACTTGAGAGGTACGAGCAGTACTTC. It encodes CASSFKSLERYEQYF.

The V and J genes are TRBV5-1 and TRBJ2-1; maybe TRBD1 (5 bases). The length of the CDR3 is 12 residues. The germline gives CDR1 SGHRS, CDR2 YFSETQ. Trimming left V 4 bases short and J 9 bases short, with 11 bases between. CDR3 nucleotides: TGCGCCAGCAGCCTAGGGGTTGGTGAGCAGTTCTTC. Translating gives CASSLGVGEQFF.

V usage is TRBV9 and J usage is TRBJ2-7, with 10 bases that match TRBD2. The CDR3 spans 15 residues. The J segment lost 0 bases and the V segment lost 3 bases, leaving 3 bases of the junction unmatched. The germline V gene has CDR1 SGDLS and CDR2 YYNGEE. As DNA, the CDR3 is TGTGCCAGCAGCGCCCTAGCGGGAGACTCCTACGAGCAGTACTTC. Its translation is CASSALAGDSYEQYF.

The chain links TRBV7-8 to TRBJ2-5, with a possible D match to TRBD2 (6 bases). Germline V gene data show CDR1 as SGHVS and CDR2 as FQNEAQ. The CDR3 has 16 residues. V gave up 5 bases and J gave up 1 base, with 17 bases separating them. CDR3 nucleotide sequence: TGTGCCAGCAGCCCGGGGAGGAACTCACTCCAAGAGACCCAGTACTTC. Translation gives CASSPGRNSLQETQYF.

The V call is TRBV4-1, the J call TRBJ2-7; 9 bases map to TRBD1. CDR3 length equals 13 residues. From germline, CDR1 is MGHRA and CDR2 YSYEKL. V lost 4 bases, J lost 3 bases, and 1 base stayed unmatched. CDR3 in amino acids: CASSRDRVYEQYF. The CDR3 DNA sequence: TGCGCCAGCAGCCGGGACAGGGTCTACGAGCAGTACTTC.